Described below is a single T cell receptor (beta chain) sequence and its context. The specificity of this receptor is unknown. These data are taken from a study of cytomegalovirus exposure and HLA in healthy donors (dated by TCRdb to the late 2010s). About the investigation overall: An earlier analysis of approximately 600 of the donors reported approximately 270 Gb of sequence data and more than 90 million unique TCR beta sequences from roughly 180 million T cells. The number of typed donors differed by locus: about 620-640 for A, B, C, DRB1 and DQB1; some 540 for DQA1; over 600 for DPA1; and roughly 450 for DPB1. A later genetic analysis took genome-wide SNP genotypes for about three fifths of the 666 donors and used that subset as a discovery cohort. All discovery cohort repertoires had been generated using a single sequencing platform. Among some 410 genotyped donors of the cohort, an average of 235,054 unique TCR beta nucleotide sequences were sequenced per donor, around a sixth of them non-productive. Along with the roughly 700-subject first cohort, a separate validation cohort of over a hundred different subjects was used. HLA typing covered class I and class II loci at four-digit resolution. The study profiled the T cell repertoires of 550 to 700 subjects by immunosequencing and related them to cytomegalovirus serostatus. To decide whether each TCR beta V gene segment behaved as functional or pseudogenic, an earlier analysis of 587 of the donors relied on high-throughput TCR beta sequencing. The genetic ancestry cluster associated with self-reported Caucasian donors included over 65% of the 350 to 500 genotyped donors. Donor age, sex, ethnicity and CMV serostatus were compiled alongside the repertoire data. Roughly 5 DR-DQ haplotypes were treated as single units for association and clustering because of strong linkage in the cohort. To predict cytomegalovirus infection status, the study brought together high-throughput TCR immunosequencing, statistical association of individual TCRs with disease status, and machine learning. The later analysis used no new phenotypic data to find candidate immune exposures, relying instead on TCR beta sequences and their occurrence across donors. To study patterns of TCR occurrence, a later analysis re-analyzed previously published TCR beta repertoires from 550 to 800 donors and added high-resolution HLA genotyping. The aim of the study was to test whether cataloging public T cell receptors could identify signatures of past pathogen exposure. Approximately 310 gigabases of sequencing data and approximately 84 million unique TCR sequences were included in an early release covering about 700 HLA-typed donors. Beyond this particular receptor, the publication reports: Roughly uniform sequencing depth across donors was assumed in presence/absence analyses, although this assumption may not hold. When HLA alleles, especially DR and DQ, strongly co-occurred, attributing TCR associations to individual alleles was difficult. A later analysis associated about 18,000 TCR beta sequences with specific HLA alleles at a false discovery rate of 0.05. An earlier analysis of approximately 540 of the donors showed that most TCR beta V segments appeared in productive rearrangements either about 90% or about 30% of the time, which broadly matched IMGT annotations. According to the authors, the approach could potentially be generalized to other disease states and immunological phenotypes. In a later analysis, HLA-associated TCR beta chains showed more clonal expansion and lower generation probabilities than non-associated chains that were equally common. A group of highly shared sequence variants was considered likely to be a technical artifact of the sequencing pipeline. Because counts were too low, more than 15 rarely observed V segments, including chromosome 9 orphons, were left out of the earlier analysis of some 600 of the donors. According to a later genetic analysis, donors in an Asian-associated ancestry cluster had fewer N-insertions in productive TCRs than the roughly 700-donor mean. In a later genetic analysis, a missense DCLRE1C variant was associated with V-gene and J-gene trimming of TCR beta chains, and the association was replicated in an independent cohort. A total of 150 or so TCR beta chains were listed by the study as associated with cytomegalovirus. Cytomegalovirus status was reported to be diagnosed by the classifier with high specificity and sensitivity in both the original and validation cohorts. Most CMV-associated TCR beta chains appeared to be HLA-restricted in a later analysis, and the HLA associations seemed to be driven largely by CMV exposure. Because HLA typing was missing for some donors at each locus, association tests included only the typed subset. Most TCR sequences were observed very rarely across donors, whereas some public TCRs were present in many individuals. Linkage disequilibrium might explain the correlated functional status among segregating V segments, but an unknown experimental factor could not be ruled out. A further reported finding was that TCR beta sequences accurately predicted the HLA-A and HLA-B alleles for most subjects in the first cohort. According to a later analysis, TCR association rates differed among HLA loci, with DRB1 alleles showing the most associated TCRs and HLA-C alleles showing the fewest. Only TCR beta chains were sequenced in this cohort, and the absence of alpha or paired-chain data limited detectable features. Because the 87-base-pair reads could not distinguish some IMGT-functional V segments, including TRBV6-2 and TRBV6-3, those segments were excluded. A later analysis reported that several top co-occurrence clusters appeared linked to parvovirus B19, influenza, CMV and Epstein-Barr virus. For the cohort, immune exposure information was limited to CMV serostatus. In vitro tests confirmed that a few of the cytomegalovirus-associated TCR beta chains recognize cytomegalovirus antigens.

The CDR3 runs 14 amino acids, cysteine and phenylalanine included. Of all the DNA, just the CDR3 is kept, 42 bases in frame from base 1. Trimming takes 7 bases from V and 8 bases from J, and the germline ends sit 20 bases apart. CDR1 and CDR2 were assigned from the germline V gene as SNHLY and FYNNEI. Libraries were prepared through the immunoSEQ multiplex PCR assay. A mixture of 60 forward primers for TCR Vbeta segments and 13 reverse primers for TCR Jbeta segments was used in the multiplex PCR. The CDR3 region of rearranged TCR beta genes was amplified from genomic DNA by a multiplex PCR assay. Amplified TCR beta libraries were sequenced as 87-base-pair reads on the Illumina HiSeq System. The authors processed their data as follows. A later analysis counted 75 million to 100 million unique TCR beta chains across the 666 repertoires, and some 11 million of these chains were shared by at least two donors. Raw reads were error-corrected and collapsed into unique sequences with a nearest-neighbor algorithm that merged closely related sequences to remove PCR and sequencing errors. V, D and J gene segments were assigned by aligning CDR3 sequences to IMGT reference sequences. For a sequence to be retained, at least a six-nucleotide match to both a V gene segment and a J gene segment was required. A rearrangement was called productive if the CDR3 had no stop codons and remained in frame with V and J, and every other rearrangement was called non-productive. CDR3 was defined by IMGT convention, running from the second conserved V-encoded cysteine to the conserved J-encoded phenylalanine. Sequences without an unambiguous match to a single V gene segment were excluded from the earlier analysis of a few hundred of the donors. An earlier analysis of approximately 590 of the donors called V segments functional above 56.7% productive rearrangements and segregating when the between-donor standard deviation exceeded 5%. To diagnose cytomegalovirus status from the catalog of TCR beta chain sequences, a statistical classification framework was built. A later analysis assigned V and J genes by comparing TCR nucleotide sequences with IMGT/GENE-DB human TR gene sequences. The TCRdist pipeline was used in a later analysis to assign CDR3 sequences and most-parsimonious VDJ recombination scenarios. In a later analysis, each TCR beta chain was defined by its CDR3 amino acid sequence together with its V-gene family, and reads lacking a unique V-gene family were excluded. A later analysis removed 500 to 650 highly shared, low-generation-probability nucleotide sequences to deal with suspected cross-contamination and a sequencing artifact. In a later analysis, a clonal expansion index for each public chain was calculated from normalized within-repertoire ranks of inferred template counts. In a later analysis, generation probabilities were computed using a VDJ recombination model fitted to out-of-frame rearrangements, and the results were checked against IGoR. In a later analysis, hypergeometric tests were used to score TCR-TCR, TCR-HLA and TCR-CMV co-occurrence, with a repertoire-size bias correction applied to TCR pairs. False discovery rates were estimated in a later analysis by permuting HLA or CMV assignments 20 times. In a later analysis, co-occurring TCRs were grouped using DBSCAN, and TCRdist sequence similarity was added for clustering within HLA-allele-positive subsets. Repertoires with fewer than 30,000 or more than 120,000 public chains, plus five repertoires with anomalous nucleotide sharing, were excluded from co-occurrence clustering. TCRdb provides this immuneACCESS table in a form limited to in-frame rearrangements. Some clones are lacking; in checked studies, under half of them reflect an unresolved V gene, and why the rest are absent is not known. That table gives V, J and clone size, and the DNA gave D and trimming. The sample's table covers about 51,000 clones. Less than 2.5% of the sample is in the top ten clones.

The cohort was made up of under 800 healthy bone marrow donors. All cohort members were sampled while nominally healthy, although unrecorded immune exposures were likely present. The donor tested CMV seronegative and was one of the 352 seronegative cohort members. Every donor gave a peripheral blood sample, and the peripheral blood mononuclear cells from that sample were used for TCR beta sequencing. The Qiagen DNeasy Blood Extraction Kit was used to extract genomic DNA from the blood cell samples. The origin of this receptor is a female donor in good health and CMV-seronegative. The chain employs TRBV2 and TRBJ1-2; the D gene cannot be resolved reliably. Sequenced input: PBMCs. The DNA is TGTGCCAGCACCGAAGCAGGCCATAGAGGAGGCTACACCTTC. This encodes CASTEAGHRGGYTF.